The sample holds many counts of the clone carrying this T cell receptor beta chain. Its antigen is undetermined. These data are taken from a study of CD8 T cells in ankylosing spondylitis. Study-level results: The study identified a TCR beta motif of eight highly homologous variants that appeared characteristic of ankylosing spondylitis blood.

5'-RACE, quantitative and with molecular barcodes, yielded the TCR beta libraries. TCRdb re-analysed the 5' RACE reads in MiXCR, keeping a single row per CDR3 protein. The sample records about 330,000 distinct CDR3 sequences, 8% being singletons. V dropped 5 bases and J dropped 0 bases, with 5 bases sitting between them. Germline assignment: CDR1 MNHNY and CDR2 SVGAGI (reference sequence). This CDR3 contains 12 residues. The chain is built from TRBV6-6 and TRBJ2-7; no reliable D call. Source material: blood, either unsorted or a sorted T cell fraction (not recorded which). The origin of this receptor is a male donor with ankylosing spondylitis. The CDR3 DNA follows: TGTGCCAGCAGTGGACCCTCCTACGAGCAGTACTTC. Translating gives CASSGPSYEQYF.